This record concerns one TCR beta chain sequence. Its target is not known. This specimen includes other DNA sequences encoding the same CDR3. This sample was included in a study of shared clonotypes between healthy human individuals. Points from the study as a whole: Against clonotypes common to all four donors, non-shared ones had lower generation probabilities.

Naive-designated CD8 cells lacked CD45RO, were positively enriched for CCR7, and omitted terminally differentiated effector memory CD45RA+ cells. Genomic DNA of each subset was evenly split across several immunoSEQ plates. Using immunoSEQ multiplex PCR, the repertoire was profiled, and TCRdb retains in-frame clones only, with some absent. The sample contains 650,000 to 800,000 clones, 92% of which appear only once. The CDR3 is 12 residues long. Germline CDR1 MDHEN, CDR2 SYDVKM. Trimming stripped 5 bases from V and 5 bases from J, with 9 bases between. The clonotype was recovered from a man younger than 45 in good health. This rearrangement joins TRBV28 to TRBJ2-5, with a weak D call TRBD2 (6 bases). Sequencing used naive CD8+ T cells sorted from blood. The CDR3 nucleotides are TGTGCCAGCAGTCCTCGGGAGGAGACCCAGTACTTC. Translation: CASSPREETQYF. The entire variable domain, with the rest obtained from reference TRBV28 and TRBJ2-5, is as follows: DVKVTQSSRYLVKRTGEKVFLECVQDMDHENMFWYRQDPGLGLRLIYFSYDVKMKEKGDIPEGYSVSREKKERFSLILESASTNQTSMYLCASSPREETQYFGPGTRLLVL.